The 26 T cell receptor beta chains reported below all come from one sample, sequenced in a study of shared clonotypes between healthy human individuals. This table comes from immunoSEQ multiplex PCR, and its TCRdb copy is limited to in-frame clones, with some not included. Here the sample spans approximately 1.1 million clones, around three quarters being singletons. The sequenced sample was memory CD4+ T cells from PBMCs. Subset described: CD45RA-negative fraction. The receptor source for this set is a young man in good health. Some clones in this sample may be carry-over from other donors' samples.

This chain connects TRBV19 to TRBJ2-2, with 9 nucleotides matching TRBD2. The CDR3 extends over 15 amino acids. J gave up 7 bases and V 1 base, and 4 bases lay outside the gene matches. From germline, CDR1 is LNHDA and CDR2 SQIVND (reference sequence). The CDR3, as DNA: TGTGCCAGTAGTATAGTAGCGGGAGAGATCGGGGAGCTGTTTTTT. Its protein product is CASSIVAGEIGELFF.

The chain employs TRBV7-3 and TRBJ2-1; 8 bases line up with TRBD1. The CDR3 covers 15 residues. CDR1 is SGHTA, CDR2 FQGTGA, per germline. The J segment lost 1 base and the V segment lost 5 bases, leaving 4 bases of the junction unmatched. CDR3 in amino acids: CASSIGTGSYNEQFF. The DNA for the CDR3 is TGTGCCAGCAGCATAGGGACAGGTTCCTACAATGAGCAGTTCTTC.

The CDR3, as DNA: TGCGCCAGCAGCCAAGTGGTAATAGGTGTCGCCAAAAACATTCAGTACTTC. Protein: CASSQVVIGVAKNIQYF. V is TRBV4-1 and J is TRBJ2-4; no firm D call. Germline V gene sequence: CDR1 MGHRA, CDR2 YSYEKL. V gave up 1 base and J gave up 1 base, with 14 bases separating them. This CDR3 has 17 residues.

The rearrangement joins TRBV21-1 to TRBJ1-2; the D call of TRBD1 is as the table states it, not checked on the DNA. TRBV21-1 is classified as a pseudogene. This CDR3 has 15 amino acids. CDR3 amino acids: CASSNPGHASYGYTF. The CDR3 DNA reads as TGTGCCAGCAGCAACCCCGGACACGCATCCTATGGCTACACCTTC.

The J gene is TRBJ2-1, the V gene TRBV7-9; 10 bases are a match to TRBD2. The CDR3 length is 16 residues. Germline lookup yields CDR1 SEHNR and CDR2 FQNEAQ (reference sequence). The ends lost 1 base at V and 9 bases at J; junction bases unmatched: 9. CDR3 sequence reads: CASSLVNKREGLEQFF. DNA for the CDR3: TGTGCCAGCAGCTTAGTAAACAAGCGGGAGGGCCTTGAGCAGTTCTTC.

The chain is built from TRBV6-1 and TRBJ2-5; TRBD1 or TRBD2 may be the D gene (7 bases each). The V gene lost 7 bases and the J gene lost 5 bases, with 14 bases spanning the gap. The CDR3 totals 13 residues. The germline CDR1 and CDR2 sequences are MNHNS and SASEGT. The CDR3 DNA is TGTGCCAGCAATAACAGGGGAGGGGAGACCCAGTACTTC. Its protein product is CASNNRGGETQYF.

This sequence joins TRBV13 and TRBJ2-5; TRBD1 matches 9 bases. The CDR3 has 18 residues. Germline V CDR1 and CDR2: PRHDT, FYEKMQ (reference sequence). J was trimmed by 4 bases and V by 5 bases; bases with no gene match: 17. CDR3 protein: CASSHTQADRGFGETQYF. CDR3 sequence (DNA): TGTGCCAGCAGCCACACCCAAGCGGACAGGGGTTTTGGAGAGACCCAGTACTTC.

V usage is TRBV12-5 and J usage is TRBJ2-3, with 8 bases that match TRBD2. The CDR3 has 14 amino acids. Germline-derived CDR1 and CDR2 are LGHNT and FRNRAP. J was trimmed by 7 bases and V by 7 bases; bases with no gene match: 10. The CDR3 sequence is CASASSGSGYTQYF. CDR3 DNA sequence: TGTGCTAGTGCTAGCAGCGGGAGCGGATATACGCAGTATTTT.

The rearrangement links TRBV4-3 to TRBJ2-5, with D perhaps matching TRBD1 (6 bases). The V end lost 0 bases, the J end lost 9 bases, and 26 bases lay between the germline ends. The CDR3 covers 18 residues. Germline lookup yields CDR1 LGHNA and CDR2 YSLEER. The CDR3 DNA follows: TGCGCCAGCAGCCAAGATTTATCGGGACACCGGATCGGTTCGTCCCAGTACTTC. It specifies CASSQDLSGHRIGSSQYF.

The genes are TRBV6-1 and TRBJ1-6; D gene uncertain. Per the germline V gene, CDR1 is MNHNS and CDR2 is SASEGT. CDR3 size: 14 residues. Trimming took off 4 bases at V and 10 bases at J, with 14 bases between the two ends. The CDR3 reads CASSVGRTGSPLHF. The DNA of the CDR3 is TGTGCCAGCAGTGTGGGTCGGACCGGGTCACCCCTCCACTTT.

The V and J genes are TRBV4-3 and TRBJ2-3, with D perhaps given as TRBD1 or TRBD2 (5 bases each). Germline V gene lookup returns CDR1 LGHNA and CDR2 YSLEER. With 0 bases removed from V and 4 bases from J, the gap between germline ends came to 8 bases. This CDR3 is 14 amino acids long. The CDR3 nucleotides are TGCGCCAGCAGCCAAGATAGAGGGGCAGATACGCAGTATTTT. Its translation: CASSQDRGADTQYF.

This chain uses TRBV21-1 with TRBJ2-7; the table's D call of TRBD1 was not tested on the DNA. TRBV21-1 is given as a pseudogene. The CDR3 runs to 14 residues. The CDR3 protein is CASSKTGGSYEQYF. CDR3 nucleotides: TGTGCCAGCAGCAAAACAGGGGGCTCCTACGAGCAGTACTTC.

This CDR3 reads CASSAGTGHGEQYF. Here the CDR3 DNA reads TGCGCCAGCAGCGCGGGGACGGGACATGGCGAGCAGTACTTC. This chain connects TRBV5-1 to TRBJ2-7; D assignment may be TRBD1 or TRBD2 (6 bases each). The germline V and J ends were trimmed by 4 bases and 6 bases, with 17 bases remaining between them. The CDR3 length is 14 residues. Per germline, CDR1 SGHRS and CDR2 YFSETQ.

The chain recombines TRBV5-4 with TRBJ2-7, with D hard to call. In germline, CDR1 is SGHNT, CDR2 YYREEE (reference sequence). The CDR3 is made up of 15 amino acids. Between the trimmed V and J ends, which lost 2 bases and 5 bases, there was a span of 17 bases. Here the CDR3 DNA reads TGTGCCAGCAGCTTTGGGCAGGCCGTTTTCGACGAGCAGTACTTC. Its translation: CASSFGQAVFDEQYF.

This clone was counted once. The chain uses TRBV4-1 and TRBJ2-1, with D unresolved. V shed 4 bases and J shed 5 bases, with 15 bases lying between them. Germline V lookup: CDR1 MGHRA, CDR2 YSYEKL. The CDR3 runs 15 residues. The CDR3 sequence is CASSPPSGIHNEQFF. CDR3 DNA: TGCGCCAGCAGCCCCCCGAGTGGGATCCACAATGAGCAGTTCTTC.

The rearrangement links TRBV6-6 to TRBJ2-2; D gene ambiguous. Trimming removed 6 bases from V and 4 bases from J, with 6 bases in between. From germline, CDR1 is MNHNY and CDR2 SVGAGI (reference sequence). The CDR3 consists of 12 residues. The CDR3 loop is CASSKRTGELFF. The CDR3 coding sequence is TGTGCCAGCAGCAAGCGCACCGGGGAGCTGTTTTTT.

This sequence joins TRBV28 and TRBJ2-1; 8 bases agree with TRBD2. Germline assignment: CDR1 MDHEN and CDR2 SYDVKM. V lost 5 bases to trimming and J lost 2 bases; unmatched junction nucleotides: 8. The CDR3 runs 16 residues. The CDR3 protein is CASSTTLGRAYNEQFF. The CDR3 DNA reads TGTGCCAGCAGTACGACACTCGGGAGGGCCTACAATGAGCAGTTCTTC.

In nucleotides, the CDR3 is TGTGCCAGCAGCCAGGGACAGGGCGAGCAGTACTTC. Translation gives CASSQGQGEQYF. The J gene is TRBJ2-7, the V gene TRBV7-3; 9 bases line up with TRBD1. Trimming removed 5 bases from V and 6 bases from J; junction bases left unmatched: 2. Germline V lookup: CDR1 SGHTA, CDR2 FQGTGA. The CDR3 totals 12 residues.

This rearrangement joins TRBV30 to TRBJ1-2, with D perhaps matching TRBD1 (6 bases). Looked up from germline, CDR1 is GTSNPN and CDR2 is SVGIG (reference sequence). The CDR3 is 13 amino acids. Trimming left V 4 bases short and J 4 bases short, with 13 bases between. The CDR3 is CAWKTRGGYGYTF. CDR3 DNA sequence: TGTGCCTGGAAGACCAGAGGGGGCTATGGCTACACCTTC. Full variable domain (missing parts from reference TRBV30 and TRBJ1-2): SQTIHQWPATLVQPVGSPLSLECTVEGTSNPNLYWYRQAAGRGLQLLFYSVGIGQISSEVPQNLSASRPQDRQFILSSKKLLLSDSGFYLCAWKTRGGYGYTFGSGTRLTVV.

The genes are TRBV7-8 and TRBJ2-5; D is ambiguous. Gene TRBJ2-7 matches the end of the DNA better, so the J call may be wrong. The CDR3 has 15 amino acids. Germline values: CDR1 SGHVS, CDR2 FQNEAQ. The chain's CDR3 is CASSLGGLSSYEQYF. CDR3 sequence (DNA): TGTGCCAGCAGCTTAGGTGGCCTCAGCTCCTACGAGCAGTACTTC.

V is TRBV14 and J is TRBJ2-7, with 7 bases that match TRBD1. Looked up from germline, CDR1 is SGHDN and CDR2 is FVKESK. This CDR3 is built from 13 residues. V trimming: 6 bases; J trimming: 6 bases; junction bases outside the gene matches: 8. The CDR3: CASSLLTGAEQYF. In nucleotides, the CDR3 is TGTGCCAGCAGTCTTCTAACAGGGGCCGAGCAGTACTTC.

The V and J genes are TRBV5-1 and TRBJ2-3; a weak D match, TRBD2 (6 bases). The length of the CDR3 is 14 residues. V lost 6 bases, J lost 6 bases, and 17 bases lay in between. Per germline, CDR1 SGHRS and CDR2 YFSETQ. CDR3 in DNA: TGCGCCAGCACCATGGGGGGTATTGAGGATACGCAGTATTTT. This gives the protein CASTMGGIEDTQYF.

This chain links TRBV5-1 with TRBJ2-1; maybe TRBD1 (6 bases). V was trimmed by 3 bases and J by 7 bases, leaving 17 bases between them. This CDR3 region has 15 residues. CDR1 SGHRS and CDR2 YFSETQ come from the germline V gene. Written as DNA, the CDR3 is TGCGCCAGCAGCTCGTTTGGGACACCAAGGAATGAGCAGTTCTTC. It yields the protein CASSSFGTPRNEQFF.

The rearrangement uses TRBV30 and TRBJ2-6; TRBD1 aligns across 7 bases. V lost 6 bases, J lost 4 bases, and 12 bases stayed unmatched. The CDR3 is made up of 16 amino acids. Germline loops: CDR1 GTSNPN, CDR2 SVGIG (reference sequence). DNA of the CDR3: TGTGCCTGTAACGGAAAGGGGGCGGGCGGGGCCAACGTCCTGACTTTC. Translated: CACNGKGAGGANVLTF.

The chain couples TRBV5-1 to TRBJ2-5, with 9 bases lining up with TRBD1. Germline V gene sequence: CDR1 SGHRS, CDR2 YFSETQ. V lost 0 bases to trimming and J lost 3 bases; unmatched junction nucleotides: 6. The length of the CDR3 is 16 residues. CDR3 region: CASSLGTGGGEETQYF. CDR3 sequence (DNA): TGCGCCAGCAGCTTGGGTACAGGGGGCGGAGAAGAGACCCAGTACTTC.

The rearrangement links TRBV28 to TRBJ1-6, with a possible D match to TRBD1 (5 bases). This CDR3 is built from 16 residues. Germline loops: CDR1 MDHEN, CDR2 SYDVKM. With 5 bases removed from V and 3 bases from J, the gap between germline ends came to 14 bases. CDR3 DNA: TGTGCCAGCAGTACGAACGGGGGTCTCTATAATTCACCCCTCCACTTT. This encodes CASSTNGGLYNSPLHF.